Listed here is a single TCR beta chain. As yet, its antigen is unknown. The data belong to a study of early T cells in non-severe SARS-CoV-2 infection. Findings and caveats of the study: In VDJdb matching, anti-spike CD8 responses were favored while private and CD4 specificities went missing.

TCRdb redid the calling of the 5' RACE reads with MiXCR, one entry per CDR3 protein. The repertoire has around 57,000 distinct CDR3 sequences, 6.2% of them found once; the top ten carry about 3.9%. V shed 5 bases, J shed 3 bases, and the junction held 9 bases outside the gene matches. In germline, CDR1 is LNHDA, CDR2 SQIVND (reference sequence). The CDR3 has 16 amino acids. This receptor was obtained from an adult who was a healthcare worker with PCR-confirmed SARS-CoV-2 infection or an uninfected control (not recorded which). The sequenced material came from whole blood. The chain couples TRBV19 to TRBJ2-1, with 8 bases that match TRBD2. In nucleotides, the CDR3 is TGTGCCAGTAGTCCAGTAGCGGGATCATACTACAATGAGCAGTTCTTC. This translates into CASSPVAGSYYNEQFF.